This T cell receptor beta chain was captured by sequencing in a study of blood T cell repertoires in COVID-19. Overall study: Acute and convalescent COVID-19 samples came from the United States, Italy and Spain. Sources were T cells, B-cell-depleted T cells, or PBMCs; the material itself was cDNA or gDNA.

Seattle patients were enrolled during active infection and followed longitudinally. Methods used by the authors: Counts of nucleated cells, estimated from reference gene primer amplification, were obtained. Method: immunoSEQ multiplex PCR; TCRdb's copy keeps in-frame clones and lacks some. The V and J calls and clone size come from that table; D and trimming were worked out from the DNA. The sample records 150,000 to 200,000 clones, roughly 84% being singletons. Per germline, CDR1 LNHDA and CDR2 SQIVND (reference sequence). The CDR3 sequence is 15 residues long. Trimming pared 2 bases from V and 0 bases from J, leaving 8 bases between.

The chain is built from TRBV19 and TRBJ2-1; D might be TRBD2 (5 bases). The sample consisted of peripheral blood. This TCR came from a person aged 70 to 79 with COVID-19, enrolled during active disease. The CDR3: CASSIKGSSYNEQFF. Written as DNA, the CDR3 is TGTGCCAGTAGTATAAAAGGGAGCTCCTACAATGAGCAGTTCTTC.